Below, one TCR beta chain is given with its context. This entry belongs to a study of OX40 agonist ivuxolimab in advanced cancers. TCRdb keeps only in-frame clones here, not all; method: immunoSEQ multiplex PCR. The sample holds roughly 80,000 clones, 85% to 95% seen once. The origin of this receptor is an adult with an advanced solid tumor such as melanoma, head and neck, liver or kidney cancer. Sequencing used CD4+ or CD8+ T cells sorted from blood, obtained in a trial of the OX40 agonist ivuxolimab.

The CDR3 DNA is TGCGCCAGCAGCTTGGAGGGGGCCTACGAGCAGTACTTC. It yields the protein CASSLEGAYEQYF. The rearrangement uses TRBV5-1 and TRBJ2-5, with D possibly matching TRBD1 (6 bases). The J call may be mistaken, given a closer DNA end match to TRBJ2-7. From germline, CDR1 is SGHRS and CDR2 YFSETQ. This CDR3 contains 13 residues.